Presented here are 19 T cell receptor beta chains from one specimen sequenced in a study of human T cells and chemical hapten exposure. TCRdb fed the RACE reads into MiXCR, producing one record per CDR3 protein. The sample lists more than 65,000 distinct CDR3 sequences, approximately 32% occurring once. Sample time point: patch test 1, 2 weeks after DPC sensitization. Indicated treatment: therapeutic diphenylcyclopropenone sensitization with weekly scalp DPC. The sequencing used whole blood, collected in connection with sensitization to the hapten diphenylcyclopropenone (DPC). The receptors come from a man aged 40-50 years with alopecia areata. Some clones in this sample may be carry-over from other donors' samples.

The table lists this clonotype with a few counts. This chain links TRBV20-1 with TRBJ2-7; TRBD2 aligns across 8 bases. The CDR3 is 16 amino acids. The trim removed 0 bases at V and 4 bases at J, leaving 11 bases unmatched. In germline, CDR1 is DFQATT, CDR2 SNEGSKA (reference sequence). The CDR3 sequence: CSARDRGLAGIYEQYF. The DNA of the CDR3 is TGCAGTGCTAGAGATAGGGGCCTAGCGGGTATATACGAGCAGTACTTC.

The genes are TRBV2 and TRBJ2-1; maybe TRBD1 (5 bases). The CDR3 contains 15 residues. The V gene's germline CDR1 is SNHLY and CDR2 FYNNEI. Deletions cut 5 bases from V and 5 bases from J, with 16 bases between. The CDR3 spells CASSTGGTGNNEQFF. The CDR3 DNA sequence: TGTGCCAGCAGTACAGGCGGAACAGGTAACAATGAGCAGTTCTTC.

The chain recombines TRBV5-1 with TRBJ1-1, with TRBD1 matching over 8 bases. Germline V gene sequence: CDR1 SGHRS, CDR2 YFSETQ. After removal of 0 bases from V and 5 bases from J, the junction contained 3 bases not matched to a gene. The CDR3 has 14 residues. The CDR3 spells CASSLGTGKTEAFF. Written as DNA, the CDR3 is TGCGCCAGCAGCTTGGGGACAGGGAAGACTGAAGCTTTCTTT. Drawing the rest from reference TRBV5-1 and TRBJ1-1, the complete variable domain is KAGVTQTPRYLIKTRGQQVTLSCSPISGHRSVSWYQQTPGQGLQFLFEYFSETQRNKGNFPGRFSGRQFSNSRSEMNVSTLELGDSALYLCASSLGTGKTEAFFGQGTRLTVV.

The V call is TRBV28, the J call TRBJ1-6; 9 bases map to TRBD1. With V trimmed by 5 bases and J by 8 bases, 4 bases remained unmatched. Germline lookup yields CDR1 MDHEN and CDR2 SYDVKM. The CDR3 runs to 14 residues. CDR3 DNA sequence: TGTGCCAGCAGTCGGGACAGGGTGGATTCACCCCTCCACTTT. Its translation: CASSRDRVDSPLHF.

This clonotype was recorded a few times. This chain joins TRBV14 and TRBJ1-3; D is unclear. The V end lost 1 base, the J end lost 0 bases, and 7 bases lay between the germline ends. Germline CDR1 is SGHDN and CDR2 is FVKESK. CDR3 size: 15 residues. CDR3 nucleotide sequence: TGTGCCAGCAGCCAAGTCCGGAGCTCTGGAAACACCATATATTTT. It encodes CASSQVRSSGNTIYF.

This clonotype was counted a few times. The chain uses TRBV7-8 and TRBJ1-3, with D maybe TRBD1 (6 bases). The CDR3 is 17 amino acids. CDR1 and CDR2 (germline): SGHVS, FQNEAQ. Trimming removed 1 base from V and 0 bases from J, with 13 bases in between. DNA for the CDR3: TGTGCCAGCAGCTTAGGAGGGACACCGCTCTCTGGAAACACCATATATTTT. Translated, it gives CASSLGGTPLSGNTIYF.

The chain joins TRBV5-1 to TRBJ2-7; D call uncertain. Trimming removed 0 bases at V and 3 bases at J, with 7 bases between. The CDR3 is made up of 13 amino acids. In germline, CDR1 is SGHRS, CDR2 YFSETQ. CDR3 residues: CASSLDSFYEQYF. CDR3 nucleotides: TGCGCCAGCAGCTTGGACAGTTTCTACGAGCAGTACTTC.

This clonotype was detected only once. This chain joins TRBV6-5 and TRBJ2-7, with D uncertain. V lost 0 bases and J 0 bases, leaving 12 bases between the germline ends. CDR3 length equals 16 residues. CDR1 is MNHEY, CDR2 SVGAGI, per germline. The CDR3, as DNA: TGTGCCAGCAGTTACTCTCTCGGCGCACCCTCCTACGAGCAGTACTTC. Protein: CASSYSLGAPSYEQYF.

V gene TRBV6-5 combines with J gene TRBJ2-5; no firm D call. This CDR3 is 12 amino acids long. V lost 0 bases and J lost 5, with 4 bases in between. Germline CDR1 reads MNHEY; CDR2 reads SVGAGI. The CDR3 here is CASSYSRETQYF. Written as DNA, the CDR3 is TGTGCCAGCAGTTACTCCCGGGAGACCCAGTACTTC.

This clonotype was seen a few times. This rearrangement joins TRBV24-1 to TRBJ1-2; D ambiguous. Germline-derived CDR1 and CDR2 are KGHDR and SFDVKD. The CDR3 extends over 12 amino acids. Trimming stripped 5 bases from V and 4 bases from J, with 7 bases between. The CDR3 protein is CATSAAGYGYTF. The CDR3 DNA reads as TGTGCCACCAGTGCGGCCGGCTATGGCTACACCTTC.

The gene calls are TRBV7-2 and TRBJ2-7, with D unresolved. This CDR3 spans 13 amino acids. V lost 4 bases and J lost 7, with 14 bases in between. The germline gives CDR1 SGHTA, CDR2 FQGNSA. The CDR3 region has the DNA TGTGCCAGCAGCTCCCTGAATCTTCCTGAGCAGTACTTC. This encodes CASSSLNLPEQYF.

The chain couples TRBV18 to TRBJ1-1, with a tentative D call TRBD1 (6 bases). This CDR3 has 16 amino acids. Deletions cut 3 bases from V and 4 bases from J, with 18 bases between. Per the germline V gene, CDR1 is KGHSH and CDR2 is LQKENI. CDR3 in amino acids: CASSPLGQIMSTEAFF. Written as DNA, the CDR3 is TGTGCCAGCTCACCCCTTGGACAGATCATGAGCACTGAAGCTTTCTTT.

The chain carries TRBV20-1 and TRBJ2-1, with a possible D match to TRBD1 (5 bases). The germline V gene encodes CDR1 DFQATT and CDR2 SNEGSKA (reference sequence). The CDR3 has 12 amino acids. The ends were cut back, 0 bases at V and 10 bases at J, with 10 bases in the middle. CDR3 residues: CSARENRGEQFF. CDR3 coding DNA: TGCAGTGCTAGAGAGAATAGGGGAGAGCAGTTCTTC.

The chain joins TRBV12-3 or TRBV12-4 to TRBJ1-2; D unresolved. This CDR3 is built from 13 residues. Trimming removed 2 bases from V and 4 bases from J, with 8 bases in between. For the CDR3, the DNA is TGTGCCAGCAGTTTATTTAACATCTATGGCTACACCTTC. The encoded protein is CASSLFNIYGYTF.

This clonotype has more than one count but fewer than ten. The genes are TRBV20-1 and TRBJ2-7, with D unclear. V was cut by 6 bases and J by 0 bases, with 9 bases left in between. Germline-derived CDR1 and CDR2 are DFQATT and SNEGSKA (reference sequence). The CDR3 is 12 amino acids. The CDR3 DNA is TGCAGTGCCGAACCCCGCTCCTACGAGCAGTACTTC. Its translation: CSAEPRSYEQYF.

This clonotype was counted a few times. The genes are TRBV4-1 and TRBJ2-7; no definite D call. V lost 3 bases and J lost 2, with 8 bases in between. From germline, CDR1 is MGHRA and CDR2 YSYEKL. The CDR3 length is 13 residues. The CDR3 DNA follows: TGCGCCAGCAGCCACTCGTCCACCTACGAGCAGTACTTC. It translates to CASSHSSTYEQYF.

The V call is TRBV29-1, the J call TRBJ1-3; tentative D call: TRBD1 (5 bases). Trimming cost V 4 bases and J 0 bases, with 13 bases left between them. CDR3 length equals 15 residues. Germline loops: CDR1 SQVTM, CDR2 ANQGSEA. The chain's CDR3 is CSVGWGPGSGNTIYF. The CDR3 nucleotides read TGCAGCGTTGGGTGGGGCCCCGGCTCTGGAAACACCATATATTTT.

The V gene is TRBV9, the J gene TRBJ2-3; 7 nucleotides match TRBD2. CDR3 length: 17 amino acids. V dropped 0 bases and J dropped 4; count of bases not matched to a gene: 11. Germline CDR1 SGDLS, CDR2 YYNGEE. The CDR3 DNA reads TGTGCCAGCAGCGTAGACCCCCCGGGAGGAGTCGCAGATACGCAGTATTTT. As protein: CASSVDPPGGVADTQYF.

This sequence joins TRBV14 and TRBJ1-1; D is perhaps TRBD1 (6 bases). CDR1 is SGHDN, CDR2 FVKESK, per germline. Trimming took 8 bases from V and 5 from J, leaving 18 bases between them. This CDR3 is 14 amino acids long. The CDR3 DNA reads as TGTGCCAGCGCCTTAGGGGGAGGGAGAACTGAAGCTTTCTTT. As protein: CASALGGGRTEAFF.